This TCR beta chain stems from a study of cytomegalovirus exposure and HLA in healthy donors. Findings and caveats of the study: There was a cluster of highly shared sequence variants that was likely a sequencing artifact. According to a later analysis, donors in an Asian-associated ancestry cluster reportedly had fewer N-insertions than the roughly 670-donor mean. TCR beta chains numbering some 160 were designated cytomegalovirus-associated. In an earlier analysis, in about 530 donors, most V segments appeared productive either ~90% or ~30% of the time.

The PCR was carried out with 60 Vbeta primers and 13 Jbeta primers. Only in-frame clones appear in the TCRdb table, and some are missing; sequencing was by immunoSEQ multiplex PCR. Among some 130,000 clones, 79% were seen once, and the ten largest hold 0.85% to 1.4%. CDR1 and CDR2 (germline): SGHNT, YYREEE (reference sequence). Trimming took 2 bases from V and 2 from J, leaving 13 bases between them. The CDR3 is 15 residues long. Regarding this clone: Its target is unknown.

This chain connects TRBV5-4 to TRBJ1-1; D gene uncertain. Sequencing input: PBMCs. The TCR comes from a male donor in good health and CMV-seronegative. The chain's CDR3 is CASSFSRTGNTEAFF. Here the CDR3 DNA reads TGTGCCAGCAGCTTCTCCAGGACTGGAAACACTGAAGCTTTCTTT.